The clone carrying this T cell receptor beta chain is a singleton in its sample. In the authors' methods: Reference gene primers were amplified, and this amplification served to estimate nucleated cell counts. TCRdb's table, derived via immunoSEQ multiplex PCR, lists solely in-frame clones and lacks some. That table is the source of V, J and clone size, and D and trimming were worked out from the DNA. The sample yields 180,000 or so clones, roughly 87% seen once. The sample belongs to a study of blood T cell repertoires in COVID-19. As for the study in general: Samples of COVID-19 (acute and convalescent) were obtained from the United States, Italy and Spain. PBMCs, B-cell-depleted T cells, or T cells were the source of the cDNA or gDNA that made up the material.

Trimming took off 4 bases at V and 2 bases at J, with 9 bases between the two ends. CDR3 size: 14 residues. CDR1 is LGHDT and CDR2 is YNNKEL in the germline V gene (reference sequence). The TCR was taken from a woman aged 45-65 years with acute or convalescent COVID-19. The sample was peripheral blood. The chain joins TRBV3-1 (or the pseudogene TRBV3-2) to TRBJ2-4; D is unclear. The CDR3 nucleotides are TGTGCCAGCAGCCCTCTGGAGTCCAAAAACATTCAGTACTTC. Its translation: CASSPLESKNIQYF.